The 23 T cell receptor beta chains below were found in one sample sequenced in a study of technical replicates of blood from four donors. Generated by immunoSEQ multiplex PCR, the TCRdb table keeps only in-frame clones and is missing some. The data show about 58,000 clones, with around 96% seen just once and less than 3.5% held by the top ten. The sample comprised PBMCs. These TCRs come from a human donor in good health. Some clones in this sample may be carry-over from other donors' samples.

The chain employs TRBV11-3 and TRBJ2-7; no clear D. Per germline, CDR1 SGHNT and CDR2 YENEEA. The V and J ends lost 2 bases and 1 base respectively, with 12 bases between them. This CDR3 has 15 amino acids. CDR3 in DNA: TGTGCCAGCAGCTTATCCTCAGATATTTCCTACGAGCAGTACTTC. It encodes CASSLSSDISYEQYF.

The V gene is TRBV7-2, the J gene TRBJ1-1; TRBD1 might be the D (5 bases). This CDR3 region has 15 residues. V shed 4 bases and J shed 2 bases, with 14 bases lying between them. The germline CDR1 and CDR2 sequences are SGHTA and FQGNSA. CDR3 sequence reads: CASSSSDSLNTEAFF. CDR3 nucleotide sequence: TGTGCCAGCAGCTCAAGCGACAGCCTTAACACTGAAGCTTTCTTT.

The chain recombines TRBV19 with TRBJ1-5, with 7 bases identical to TRBD1. Germline lookup yields CDR1 LNHDA and CDR2 SQIVND (reference sequence). The CDR3 extends over 17 amino acids. Trimming cost V 7 bases and J 5 bases; bases outside gene matches: 17. The chain's CDR3 is CASIPRITGTAYQPQHF. As DNA, the CDR3 is TGTGCCAGTATCCCGAGGATTACCGGGACAGCATATCAGCCCCAGCATTTT.

The V gene is TRBV6-1, the J gene TRBJ2-7; D may be TRBD1 (6 bases). Per the germline V gene, CDR1 is MNHNS and CDR2 is SASEGT. This CDR3 spans 14 amino acids. Trimming removed 3 bases from V and 3 bases from J, with 12 bases in between. The CDR3 sequence is CASSEGTSIYEQYF. The CDR3 DNA reads as TGTGCCAGCAGTGAGGGGACATCCATCTACGAGCAGTACTTC.

The sample holds one count of this clone. The rearrangement joins TRBV5-8 to TRBJ2-4; no clear D. Trimming stripped 0 bases from V and 3 bases from J, with 10 bases between. The CDR3 consists of 15 residues. Germline CDR1 reads SGHTS; CDR2 reads YDEGEE. The CDR3 DNA reads TGTGCCAGCAGCTTGGTCCGCAGAGGCAAAAACATTCAGTACTTC. It specifies CASSLVRRGKNIQYF.

The gene calls are TRBV5-1 and TRBJ2-5; TRBD2 aligns across 9 bases. CDR1 is SGHRS and CDR2 is YFSETQ in the germline V gene. The CDR3 contains 16 residues. Losses at the gene ends were 0 bases for V and 5 bases for J; bases not matched to a gene: 8. The CDR3 coding sequence is TGCGCCAGCAGCTTGGGTCCTAGCGGGGCAGGGGAGACCCAGTACTTC. This gives the protein CASSLGPSGAGETQYF. The full variable domain, rest sourced from reference TRBV5-1 and TRBJ2-5, is KAGVTQTPRYLIKTRGQQVTLSCSPISGHRSVSWYQQTPGQGLQFLFEYFSETQRNKGNFPGRFSGRQFSNSRSEMNVSTLELGDSALYLCASSLGPSGAGETQYFGPGTRLLVL.

In nucleotides, the CDR3 is TGTGCCAGCAGCCCGATCCGGGATTCACCCCTCCACTTT. This sequence encodes CASSPIRDSPLHF. J is TRBJ1-6 and V is TRBV7-9; D is ambiguous. Trimming removed 5 bases at V and 8 bases at J, with 10 bases between. This CDR3 comprises 13 residues. The germline V gene encodes CDR1 SEHNR and CDR2 FQNEAQ (reference sequence).

The V call is TRBV5-6, the J call TRBJ1-5; maybe TRBD1 (5 bases). This CDR3 has 15 amino acids. The germline V gene encodes CDR1 SGHDT and CDR2 YYEEEE. The V and J ends lost 1 base and 6 bases respectively, with 14 bases between them. The CDR3 coding sequence is TGTGCCAGCAGCTTGCGTGGCAGGGTGGGTCAGCCCCAGCATTTT. Encoded protein: CASSLRGRVGQPQHF.

The gene calls are TRBV27 and TRBJ2-7, with TRBD2 identical over 7 bases. The trim removed 2 bases at V and 0 bases at J, leaving 4 bases unmatched. Germline V gives CDR1 MNHEY, CDR2 SMNVEV (reference sequence). The CDR3 sequence is 15 residues long. CDR3: CASSLTAGFSYEQYF. The CDR3 DNA sequence: TGTGCCAGCAGTTTAACAGCGGGGTTCTCCTACGAGCAGTACTTC.

CDR3 sequence: CASSQQGRNTEAFF. The CDR3 DNA sequence: TGTGCCAGCAGCCAACAGGGTCGGAACACTGAAGCTTTCTTT. The chain has TRBV14 and TRBJ1-1, with D perhaps TRBD1 (5 bases). The CDR3 length is 14 residues. Germline CDR1 reads SGHDN; CDR2 reads FVKESK. Trimming took off 2 bases at V and 1 base at J, with 8 bases between the two ends.

The V gene is TRBV5-1, the J gene TRBJ2-6; D perhaps matches TRBD1 (6 bases). Deletions cut 3 bases from V and 0 bases from J, with 10 bases between. The CDR3 contains 16 residues. CDR1 is SGHRS, CDR2 YFSETQ, per germline. CDR3 protein: CASSSGQNSGANVLTF. CDR3 sequence (DNA): TGCGCCAGCAGCTCAGGACAGAACTCTGGGGCCAACGTCCTGACTTTC.

The chain links TRBV6-1 to TRBJ1-6; 9 bases agree with TRBD1. Trimming cost V 6 bases and J 11 bases; bases outside gene matches: 8. Germline CDR1 is MNHNS and CDR2 is SASEGT. This CDR3 contains 14 residues. CDR3 DNA: TGTGCCAGCAGGGACCGGGACAGGGCGACACCCCTCCACTTT. Translation: CASRDRDRATPLHF.

The chain combines TRBV7-3 with TRBJ2-7; TRBD1 matches at 12 bases. V shed 5 bases and J 4 bases; nucleotides not matched to a gene: 3. Germline V gene sequence: CDR1 SGHTA, CDR2 FQGTGA. CDR3 length equals 14 residues. The CDR3 region is CASSPGQGAYEQYF. DNA for the CDR3: TGTGCCAGCAGCCCGGGACAGGGGGCGTACGAGCAGTACTTC.

The chain uses TRBV10-3 and TRBJ2-3, with D possibly being TRBD1 (7 bases). Trimming took off 8 bases at V and 11 bases at J, with 17 bases between the two ends. Germline CDR1 reads ENHRY; CDR2 reads SYGVKD. The CDR3 is 12 residues long. Here the CDR3 reads CAIWERGRGQYF. CDR3 nucleotides: TGTGCCATCTGGGAGAGGGGGCGGGGGCAGTATTTT.

This chain joins TRBV6-5 and TRBJ2-7; possible D gene TRBD1, 6 bases. From germline, CDR1 is MNHEY and CDR2 SVGAGI. The CDR3 totals 13 residues. V dropped 2 bases and J dropped 3 bases, with 8 bases sitting between them. The CDR3 here is CASSYQQGYEQYF. The CDR3, as DNA: TGTGCCAGCAGTTACCAACAGGGCTACGAGCAGTACTTC.

V and J are TRBV6-5 and TRBJ2-5, with a tentative D call TRBD2 (6 bases). Germline CDR1 is MNHEY and CDR2 is SVGAGI. The CDR3 covers 12 residues. V was shortened by 6 bases and J by 9 bases, with 14 bases between the two germline ends. The CDR3 loop reads CASRGLGGPQYF. The CDR3 region has the DNA TGTGCCAGCAGAGGACTCGGAGGGCCCCAGTACTTC.

The genes are TRBV15 and TRBJ1-5, with 7 bases identical to TRBD1. CDR1 and CDR2 from the germline V gene are LNHNV and YYDKDF (reference sequence). The ends lost 1 base at V and 5 bases at J; junction bases unmatched: 14. The CDR3 is 18 amino acids. DNA of the CDR3: TGTGCCACCAGCAGAGCCAGGCTCGGAAGGGGGCGACATCAGCCCCAGCATTTT. Residues: CATSRARLGRGRHQPQHF.

J is TRBJ2-6 and V is TRBV7-7; D is uncertain. This CDR3 has 15 amino acids. The germline V and J ends were trimmed by 2 bases and 0 bases, with 5 bases remaining between them. Germline V lookup: CDR1 SSHAT, CDR2 FNYEAQ (reference sequence). CDR3 loop: CASSLTGSGANVLTF. For the CDR3, the DNA is TGTGCCAGCAGCTTAACCGGCTCTGGGGCCAACGTCCTGACTTTC. Filled out from reference TRBV7-7 and TRBJ2-6, the complete variable domain reads GAGVSQSPRYKVTKRGQDVTLRCDPISSHATLYWYQQALGQGPEFLTYFNYEAQPDKSGLPSDRFSAERPEGSISTLTIQRTEQRDSAMYRCASSLTGSGANVLTFGAGSRLTVL.

The J gene is TRBJ2-1, the V gene TRBV15; TRBD1 agrees at 9 bases. The CDR3 totals 15 residues. In germline, CDR1 is LNHNV, CDR2 YYDKDF (reference sequence). V lost 5 bases to trimming and J lost 3 bases; unmatched junction nucleotides: 5. CDR3 coding DNA: TGTGCCACCAGCCCCCGGACAGGGGACTACAATGAGCAGTTCTTC. Its protein is CATSPRTGDYNEQFF.

V is TRBV4-3 and J is TRBJ2-1; 12 bases line up with TRBD1. V lost 2 bases, J lost 0 bases, and 11 bases stayed unmatched. The CDR3 covers 20 residues. Germline V gene data show CDR1 as LGHNA and CDR2 as YSLEER. CDR3 sequence: CASSQSVGTGGVNSYNEQFF. CDR3 nucleotides: TGCGCCAGCAGCCAAAGTGTGGGGACAGGGGGCGTAAACTCCTACAATGAGCAGTTCTTC.

The gene calls are TRBV19 and TRBJ1-2; a possible D gene is TRBD1 (6 bases). Deletions cut 2 bases from V and 0 bases from J, with 10 bases between. CDR1 and CDR2 from the germline V gene are LNHDA and SQIVND (reference sequence). The length of the CDR3 is 15 residues. CDR3: CASSILDSTNYGYTF. CDR3 sequence (DNA): TGTGCCAGTAGTATATTGGACAGCACTAACTATGGCTACACCTTC.

The chain uses TRBV7-2 and TRBJ1-3; tentatively, D is TRBD1 (6 bases). Trimming pared 2 bases from V and 2 bases from J, leaving 7 bases between. Germline assignment: CDR1 SGHTA and CDR2 FQGNSA. CDR3 size: 14 residues. CDR3 nucleotides: TGTGCCAGCAGCTTAACAGGGACTGGAAACACCATATATTTT. Its translation: CASSLTGTGNTIYF. The entire variable domain, with the rest obtained from reference TRBV7-2 and TRBJ1-3, is as follows: GAGVSQSPSNKVTEKGKDVELRCDPISGHTALYWYRQSLGQGLEFLIYFQGNSAPDKSGLPSDRFSAERTGGSVSTLTIQRTQQEDSAVYLCASSLTGTGNTIYFGEGSWLTVV.

The rearrangement joins TRBV19 to TRBJ2-1; 10 nucleotides align to TRBD2. Per the germline V gene, CDR1 is LNHDA and CDR2 is SQIVND (reference sequence). Losses at the gene ends were 1 base for V and 2 bases for J; bases not matched to a gene: 8. CDR3 length: 18 residues. CDR3 sequence reads: CASSIGAFSGRPYNEQFF. The CDR3 bases are TGTGCCAGTAGTATAGGTGCGTTTAGCGGGAGGCCCTACAATGAGCAGTTCTTC.